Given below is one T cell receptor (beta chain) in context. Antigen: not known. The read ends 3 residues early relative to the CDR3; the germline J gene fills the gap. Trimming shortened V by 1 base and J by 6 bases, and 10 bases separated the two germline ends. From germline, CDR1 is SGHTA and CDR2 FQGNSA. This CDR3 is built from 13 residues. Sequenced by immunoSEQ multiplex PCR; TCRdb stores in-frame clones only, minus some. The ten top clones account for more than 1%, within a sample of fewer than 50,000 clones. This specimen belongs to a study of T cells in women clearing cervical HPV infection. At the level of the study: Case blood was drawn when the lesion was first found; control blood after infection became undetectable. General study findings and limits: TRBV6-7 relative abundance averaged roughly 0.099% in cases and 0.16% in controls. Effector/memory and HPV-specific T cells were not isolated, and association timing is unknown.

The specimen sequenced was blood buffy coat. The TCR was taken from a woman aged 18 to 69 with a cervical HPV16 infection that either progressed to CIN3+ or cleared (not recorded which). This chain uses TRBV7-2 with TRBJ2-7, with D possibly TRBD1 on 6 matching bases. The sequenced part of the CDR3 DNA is TGTGCCAGCAGCTTAGGGACAGAGTTCGAG. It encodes CASSLGTEFE. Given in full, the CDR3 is CASSLGTEFEQYF.